These 30 T cell receptor beta chains share one sample of origin, sequenced in a study of regulatory T cells in long-lasting Graves disease. CDR3-region Arm-PCR and iRepertoire HTBI primers produced the TCR beta libraries. In TCRdb, the multiplex PCR reads were re-called with MiXCR into one record per CDR3 protein. The table lists hundreds of thousands of distinct CDR3 sequences, roughly 21% of them singletons, with around 7% in the top ten. Stated time point: persistent/refractory GD, antithyroid drugs over 5 years with positive TRAb. Extracted PBMC RNA gave rise to the TCR library. Sequencing was performed on peripheral blood mononuclear cells (PBMCs), taken when the disease was refractory, from a patient treated with antithyroid drugs. The receptors come from a female donor with Graves disease.

On this clonotype itself: One base away lies a much larger clone, so this may be a sequencing read error. The chain combines TRBV7-9 with TRBJ1-1; D is undetermined. V lost 1 base to trimming and J lost 1 base, with 7 bases between them. CDR3 length: 14 amino acids. Germline CDR1 and CDR2: SEHNR and FQNEAQ (reference sequence). The CDR3 DNA is TGTGCCAGCAGCTTAGATTGGGGGAACACTGAAGCTTTCTTT. This translates into CASSLDWGNTEAFF.

This clonotype showed up many times. The rearrangement uses TRBV7-2 and TRBJ2-5; 9 nucleotides match TRBD2. The J segment lost 5 bases and the V segment lost 2 bases, leaving 15 bases of the junction unmatched. The CDR3 length is 18 residues. The germline V gene encodes CDR1 SGHTA and CDR2 FQGNSA. The CDR3 spells CASSLLRLAGTLGETQYF. The CDR3 nucleotides read TGTGCCAGCAGCTTATTGCGGCTAGCGGGGACCCTTGGCGAGACCCAGTACTTC.

This clonotype has a handful of counts. The chain combines TRBV7-9 with TRBJ2-5; D remains ambiguous. The CDR3 consists of 14 residues. CDR1 and CDR2 (germline): SEHNR, FQNEAQ (reference sequence). Trimming removed 5 bases from V and 2 bases from J, with 12 bases in between. The CDR3 DNA reads as TGTGCCAGCAGCCCCAACGGTTTTCAAGAGACCCAGTACTTC. Amino acids: CASSPNGFQETQYF.

This clonotype was observed at least ten times. The chain has TRBV28 and TRBJ1-6, with 9 bases lining up with TRBD1. The CDR3 is 15 residues long. The germline V gene has CDR1 MDHEN and CDR2 SYDVKM. The junction had 3 bases not matched to a gene; V was cut back by 4 bases and J by 5 bases. CDR3 in amino acids: CASSSGQGNNSPLHF. The CDR3 region has the DNA TGTGCCAGCAGTTCGGGACAGGGAAATAATTCACCCCTCCACTTT.

The chain recombines TRBV28 with TRBJ1-3; no firm D call. Trimming removed 6 bases at V and 4 bases at J, with 13 bases between. The germline V gene has CDR1 MDHEN and CDR2 SYDVKM. The length of the CDR3 is 14 residues. The CDR3 spells CASRIRGEGNTIYF. The CDR3 DNA reads TGTGCCAGCAGAATTCGAGGCGAGGGAAACACCATATATTTT.

This clonotype occurred many times. CDR3 residues: CSVELPEASGSYEQYF. CDR3 nucleotides: TGCAGCGTTGAACTCCCCGAGGCTAGCGGGAGTTACGAGCAGTACTTC. The genes are TRBV29-1 and TRBJ2-7; 10 nucleotides line up with TRBD2. Trimming cost V 2 bases and J 4 bases; bases outside gene matches: 11. This CDR3 comprises 16 residues. Germline CDR1 reads SQVTM; CDR2 reads ANQGSEA.

The chain combines TRBV20-1 with TRBJ1-1; 9 bases are a match to TRBD1. Germline V gene data show CDR1 as DFQATT and CDR2 as SNEGSKA (reference sequence). This CDR3 comprises 13 residues. V was clipped by 7 bases and J by 7 bases; unmatched bases: 10. As DNA, the CDR3 is TGCAGTGGGGACATACAGGGGGCGGTTGAAGCTTTCTTT. Amino acids: CSGDIQGAVEAFF.

In its sample, this clonotype was seen many times. In nucleotides, the CDR3 is TGTGCCAGCAGTTGGACAGGGGGAATAAATCAGCCCCAGCATTTT. Protein sequence: CASSWTGGINQPQHF. The rearrangement links TRBV27 to TRBJ1-5; 10 nucleotides match TRBD1. V trimming: 4 bases; J trimming: 4 bases; junction bases outside the gene matches: 4. Germline CDR1 reads MNHEY; CDR2 reads SMNVEV (reference sequence). The CDR3 length is 15 residues.

This clonotype was seen many times. The rearrangement links TRBV11-2 to TRBJ1-6, with D possibly being TRBD1 (5 bases). The CDR3 runs to 17 residues. Per the germline V gene, CDR1 is SGHAT and CDR2 is FQNNGV. V was trimmed by 5 bases and J by 4 bases, leaving 18 bases between them. The CDR3 protein is CASSPTPEGIYNSPLHF. The CDR3 DNA is TGTGCCAGCAGCCCCACCCCGGAGGGGATTTATAATTCACCCCTCCACTTT.

V gene TRBV29-1 combines with J gene TRBJ2-7, with D perhaps matching TRBD2 (6 bases). The CDR3 is made up of 13 amino acids. Germline V gives CDR1 SQVTM, CDR2 ANQGSEA. The germline V and J ends were trimmed by 4 bases and 4 bases, with 14 bases remaining between them. Here the CDR3 reads CSVAVDAGYEQYF. Written as DNA, the CDR3 is TGCAGCGTTGCCGTGGACGCGGGATACGAGCAGTACTTC.

The chain combines TRBV3-1 with TRBJ2-7; TRBD2 is a possible D gene (6 bases). The CDR3 has 17 amino acids. Germline values: CDR1 LGHDT, CDR2 YNNKEL (reference sequence). The V gene lost 0 bases and the J gene lost 2 bases, with 17 bases spanning the gap. The chain's CDR3 is CASSQDLFGGLAYEQYF. CDR3 DNA sequence: TGTGCCAGCAGCCAAGATTTGTTTGGAGGGCTTGCCTACGAGCAGTACTTC.

The genes are TRBV19 and TRBJ1-5; D is perhaps TRBD1 (5 bases). Germline V gives CDR1 LNHDA, CDR2 SQIVND (reference sequence). The V and J ends lost 3 bases and 0 bases respectively, with 15 bases between them. The CDR3 has 17 amino acids. CDR3 loop: CASSMSGADYSNQPQHF. CDR3 in DNA: TGTGCCAGTAGTATGAGTGGGGCGGACTATAGCAATCAGCCCCAGCATTTT.

The J gene is TRBJ2-5, the V gene TRBV25-1; perhaps TRBD1 as D (6 bases). V was shortened by 2 bases and J by 5 bases, with 12 bases between the two germline ends. The CDR3 is 14 residues long. Germline V gene data show CDR1 as MGHDK and CDR2 as SYGVNS. The CDR3 sequence is CASSERTGTETQYF. The CDR3 coding sequence is TGTGCCAGCAGTGAACGAACAGGGACGGAGACCCAGTACTTC.

This clonotype was counted ten times or more. The V call is TRBV6-1, the J call TRBJ1-2; 8 bases are a match to TRBD1. Germline lookup yields CDR1 MNHNS and CDR2 SASEGT. The CDR3 sequence is 15 residues long. The V segment lost 5 bases and the J segment 7 bases; nucleotides outside the gene matches: 12. In nucleotides, the CDR3 is TGTGCCAGCAGTCCGGGACAGGCGGGGTTCGTTGGCTACACCTTC. Its translation is CASSPGQAGFVGYTF.

This clonotype has a count of ten or more. The chain employs TRBV10-3 and TRBJ1-5; D perhaps matches TRBD1 (5 bases). In germline, CDR1 is ENHRY, CDR2 SYGVKD. The CDR3 is made up of 17 amino acids. The V end was cut by 0 bases, the J end by 1 base, with 13 bases between. In DNA form, the CDR3 reads TGTGCCATCAGTGAGTCGTTAGGGGCGGGGAGCAATCAGCCCCAGCATTTT. This translates into CAISESLGAGSNQPQHF.

The table lists this clonotype with a few counts. V and J are TRBV13 and TRBJ2-4, with a tentative D call TRBD1 (6 bases). Deletions cut 4 bases from V and 3 bases from J, with 10 bases between. Germline CDR1 reads PRHDT; CDR2 reads FYEKMQ (reference sequence). The CDR3 contains 14 residues. CDR3 DNA sequence: TGTGCCAGCAGCTACCGGACAGACAAAAACATTCAGTACTTC. It yields the protein CASSYRTDKNIQYF. Drawing the rest from reference TRBV13 and TRBJ2-4, the complete variable domain is AAGVIQSPRHLIKEKRETATLKCYPIPRHDTVYWYQQGPGQDPQFLISFYEKMQSDKGSIPDRFSAQQFSDYHSELNMSSLELGDSALYFCASSYRTDKNIQYFGAGTRLSVL.

This clonotype has at least ten counts. The CDR3 nucleotides read TGTGCCAGCAGTTCGGCGGGACAGGGCGTCTACACCTTC. Its translation: CASSSAGQGVYTF. The genes are TRBV2 and TRBJ1-2; 9 bases map to TRBD1. The germline V gene encodes CDR1 SNHLY and CDR2 FYNNEI. The CDR3 is 13 residues long. The trim removed 5 bases at V and 10 bases at J, leaving 8 bases unmatched.

This clonotype was picked up a small number of times. The chain carries TRBV12-3 or TRBV12-4 and TRBJ2-7; TRBD1 or TRBD2 may be the D gene (5 bases each). The V gene lost 6 bases and the J gene lost 10 bases, with 16 bases spanning the gap. CDR3 length: 12 residues. CDR3 DNA: TGTGCCAGCAGACGGGGACCCACGATCCAGTACTTC. Residues: CASRRGPTIQYF.

The rearrangement uses TRBV29-1 and TRBJ2-1; 7 bases are a match to TRBD1. The germline V gene encodes CDR1 SQVTM and CDR2 ANQGSEA. V lost 7 bases and J lost 4; bases outside the gene matches: 10. The CDR3 is 14 amino acids. The DNA for the CDR3 is TGCAGCGCTCCCGACAGGGCCAAATACAATGAGCAGTTCTTC. Encoded protein: CSAPDRAKYNEQFF.

This rearrangement joins TRBV12-3 or TRBV12-4 to TRBJ1-1; D may be TRBD1 (6 bases). This CDR3 spans 14 amino acids. Trimming left V 0 bases short and J 10 bases short, with 15 bases between. In DNA, the CDR3 is TGTGCCAGCAGTTTAGCTGCGGACAGCCCCTTAGCTTTCTTT. It translates to CASSLAADSPLAFF.

In its sample, this clonotype was seen many times. The rearrangement joins TRBV12-3 or TRBV12-4 to TRBJ2-7; 12 bases map to TRBD2. The CDR3 consists of 15 residues. J gave up 3 bases and V 1 base, and 1 base lay outside the gene matches. The CDR3 loop reads CASSLGLAGDYEQYF. In nucleotides, the CDR3 is TGTGCCAGCAGTTTAGGACTAGCGGGAGACTACGAGCAGTACTTC.

The table lists this clonotype with a few counts. This chain uses TRBV30 with TRBJ1-4; 10 bases map to TRBD1. This CDR3 has 16 amino acids. Germline CDR1 GTSNPN, CDR2 SVGIG (reference sequence). Unmatched junction bases numbered 9, after V lost 5 bases and J lost 3 bases. CDR3 DNA sequence: TGTGCCTGGGGGACAGGGGAGGGTTTAGCTAATGAAAAACTGTTTTTT. This gives the protein CAWGTGEGLANEKLFF.

In its sample, this clonotype was seen a few times. The chain uses TRBV10-3 and TRBJ1-1; no definite D call. The CDR3 runs to 15 residues. Germline CDR1 ENHRY, CDR2 SYGVKD. V lost 0 bases and J 5 bases, leaving 13 bases between the germline ends. The CDR3 nucleotides are TGTGCCATCAGTGAGTCCCAGGTCCTGGGAACTGAAGCTTTCTTT. Translation: CAISESQVLGTEAFF.

The genes are TRBV6-1 and TRBJ1-4; D is undetermined. The CDR3 runs 16 residues. Trimming took 6 bases from V and 1 from J, leaving 15 bases between them. Germline lookup yields CDR1 MNHNS and CDR2 SASEGT. This CDR3 is CASRRNRLGTNEKLFF. Written as DNA, the CDR3 is TGTGCCAGCAGGAGAAACCGACTAGGAACTAATGAAAAACTGTTTTTT.

In the case of this clonotype: This may arise from a read error, as a much more abundant clone is one base away. The CDR3 carries no conserved terminal phenylalanine or tryptophan, so it likely arises from a read error. V gene TRBV2 combines with J gene TRBJ1-2; D possibly corresponds to TRBD1 (5 bases). Deletions cut 4 bases from V and 4 bases from J, with 10 bases between. There are 13 residues in the CDR3. Germline V gene data show CDR1 as SNHLY and CDR2 as FYNNEI. The CDR3 nucleotides read TGTGCCAGCAGTGGACAGAGTCTCTATGGCTACACCCTC. This gives the protein CASSGQSLYGYTL.

This clonotype was counted only a few times. This chain uses TRBV7-2 with TRBJ1-5, with D perhaps matching TRBD1 (5 bases). Germline loops: CDR1 SGHTA, CDR2 FQGNSA. The CDR3 totals 15 residues. V lost 4 bases to trimming and J lost 0 bases, with 10 bases between them. In nucleotides, the CDR3 is TGTGCCAGCAGCTACGGGGGTAATAGCAATCAGCCCCAGCATTTT. It translates to CASSYGGNSNQPQHF.

This clonotype was counted between two and nine times. The rearrangement joins TRBV30 to TRBJ2-4, with 7 positions matching TRBD1. V trimming: 2 bases; J trimming: 8 bases; junction bases outside the gene matches: 6. The length of the CDR3 is 13 residues. Germline loops: CDR1 GTSNPN, CDR2 SVGIG (reference sequence). The CDR3, as DNA: TGTGCCTGGAGTAAAGGGGGCGCTTACATTCAGTACTTC. Amino acid sequence: CAWSKGGAYIQYF.

The J gene is TRBJ2-6, the V gene TRBV29-1; no clear D gene. CDR3 size: 15 residues. V lost 7 bases and J 0 bases, leaving 13 bases between the germline ends. Germline CDR1 is SQVTM and CDR2 is ANQGSEA. Here the CDR3 DNA reads TGCAGCGCCGGTGCCTCGCGCTCTGGGGCCAACGTCCTGACTTTC. It codes for CSAGASRSGANVLTF.

The table lists this clonotype with a few counts. The chain employs TRBV12-3 or TRBV12-4 and TRBJ2-6; TRBD1 is a possible D gene (5 bases). The V and J ends lost 1 base and 0 bases respectively, with 10 bases between them. The CDR3 covers 17 residues. DNA of the CDR3: TGTGCCAGCAGTTTAGTTCAGGGCCTCTCTGGGGCCAACGTCCTGACTTTC. Protein product: CASSLVQGLSGANVLTF.

J is TRBJ1-2 and V is TRBV12-3 or TRBV12-4; a weak D match, TRBD1 (5 bases). The CDR3 is 13 residues long. V was pared by 5 bases and J by 5 bases, with 12 bases between. The CDR3 protein is CASSEGSIYGYTF. The CDR3 DNA sequence: TGTGCCAGCAGTGAGGGGTCCATATATGGCTACACCTTC.